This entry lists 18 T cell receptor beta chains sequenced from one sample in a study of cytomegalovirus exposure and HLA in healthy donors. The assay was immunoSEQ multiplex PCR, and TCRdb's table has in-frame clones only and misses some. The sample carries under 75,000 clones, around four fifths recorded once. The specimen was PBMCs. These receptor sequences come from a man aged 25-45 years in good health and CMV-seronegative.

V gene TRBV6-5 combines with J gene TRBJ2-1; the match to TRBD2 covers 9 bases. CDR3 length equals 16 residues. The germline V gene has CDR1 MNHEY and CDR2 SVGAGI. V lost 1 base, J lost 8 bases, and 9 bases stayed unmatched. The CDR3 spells CASSYFRAGGLHEQFF. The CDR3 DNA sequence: TGTGCCAGCAGTTACTTTAGAGCGGGGGGATTACATGAGCAGTTCTTC.

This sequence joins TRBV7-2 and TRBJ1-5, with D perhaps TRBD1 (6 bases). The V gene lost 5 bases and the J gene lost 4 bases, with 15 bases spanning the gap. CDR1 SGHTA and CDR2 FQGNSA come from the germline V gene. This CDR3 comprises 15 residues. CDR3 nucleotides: TGTGCCAGCAGCCTAGGGACAAATTGGAATCAGCCCCAGCATTTT. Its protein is CASSLGTNWNQPQHF.

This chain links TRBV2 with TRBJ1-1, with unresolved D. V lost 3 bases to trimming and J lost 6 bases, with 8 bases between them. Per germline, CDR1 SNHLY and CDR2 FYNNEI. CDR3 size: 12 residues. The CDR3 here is CASSDLGAEAFF. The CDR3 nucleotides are TGTGCCAGCAGTGATTTGGGAGCTGAAGCTTTCTTT.

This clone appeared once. CDR3 sequence reads: CASSSRQGSGANVLTF. CDR3 DNA sequence: TGTGCCAGCAGTTCGAGACAGGGTTCTGGGGCCAACGTCCTGACTTTC. The rearrangement joins TRBV27 to TRBJ2-6, with 7 positions matching TRBD1. In germline, CDR1 is MNHEY, CDR2 SMNVEV (reference sequence). This CDR3 is 16 amino acids long. Germline trimming cut 4 bases from V and 1 base from J; bases unmatched to any gene: 4.

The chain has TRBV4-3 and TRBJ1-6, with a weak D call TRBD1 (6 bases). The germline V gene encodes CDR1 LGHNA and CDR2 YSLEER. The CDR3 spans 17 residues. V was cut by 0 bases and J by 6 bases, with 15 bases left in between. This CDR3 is CASSQDLAGAANSPLHF. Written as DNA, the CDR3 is TGCGCCAGCAGCCAAGACCTGGCAGGGGCGGCTAATTCACCCCTCCACTTT.

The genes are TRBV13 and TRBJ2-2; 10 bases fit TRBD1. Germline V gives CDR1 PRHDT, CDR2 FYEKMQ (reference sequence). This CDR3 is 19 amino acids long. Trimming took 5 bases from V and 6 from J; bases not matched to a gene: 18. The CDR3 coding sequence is TGTGCCAGCAGCCAAACCGGGACAGGGGTCATTAATTACGCCGGGGAGCTGTTTTTT. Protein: CASSQTGTGVINYAGELFF.

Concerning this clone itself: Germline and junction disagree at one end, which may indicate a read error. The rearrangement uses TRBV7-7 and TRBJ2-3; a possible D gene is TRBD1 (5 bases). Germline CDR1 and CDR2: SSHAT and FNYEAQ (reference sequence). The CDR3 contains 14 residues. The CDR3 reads CASSSLKGPDTQYF. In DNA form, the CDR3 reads TGTGCTAGCAGCTCGTTGAAGGGGCCAGATACGCAGTATTTT.

The CDR3 DNA reads as TGCGCCAGCAGCGGAGACGGTTACATGAACACTGAAGCTTTCTTT. Its translation: CASSGDGYMNTEAFF. The rearrangement links TRBV5-1 to TRBJ1-1; no clear D. The V gene's germline CDR1 is SGHRS and CDR2 YFSETQ. This CDR3 spans 15 amino acids. The V and J ends lost 4 bases and 0 bases respectively, with 13 bases between them.

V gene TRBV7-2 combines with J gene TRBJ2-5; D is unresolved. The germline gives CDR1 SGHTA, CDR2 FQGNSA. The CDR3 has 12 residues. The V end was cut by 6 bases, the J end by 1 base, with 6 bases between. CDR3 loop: CASRRGQETQYF. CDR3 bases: TGTGCCAGCAGGAGAGGCCAAGAGACCCAGTACTTC.

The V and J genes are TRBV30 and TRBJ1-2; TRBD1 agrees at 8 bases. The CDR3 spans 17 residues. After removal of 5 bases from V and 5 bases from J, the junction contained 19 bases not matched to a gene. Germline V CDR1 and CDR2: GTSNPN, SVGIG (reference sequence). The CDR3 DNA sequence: TGTGCCTGGGGGGGAGTAGGTCAGGGGGCCGGCGAGTATGGCTACACCTTC. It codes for CAWGGVGQGAGEYGYTF. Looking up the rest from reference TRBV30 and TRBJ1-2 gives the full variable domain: SQTIHQWPATLVQPVGSPLSLECTVEGTSNPNLYWYRQAAGRGLQLLFYSVGIGQISSEVPQNLSASRPQDRQFILSSKKLLLSDSGFYLCAWGGVGQGAGEYGYTFGSGTRLTVV.

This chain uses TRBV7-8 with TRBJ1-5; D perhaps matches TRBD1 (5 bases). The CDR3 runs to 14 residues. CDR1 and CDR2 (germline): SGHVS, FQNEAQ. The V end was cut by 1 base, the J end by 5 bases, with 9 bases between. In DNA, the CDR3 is TGTGCCAGCAGCTTAGGACAGAGTTATCAGCCCCAGCATTTT. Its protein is CASSLGQSYQPQHF.

The CDR3 spells CAWSVNSNTEAFF. DNA of the CDR3: TGTGCCTGGAGTGTGAACAGTAACACTGAAGCTTTCTTT. The V call is TRBV30, the J call TRBJ1-1; D is ambiguous. The CDR3 covers 13 residues. Per germline, CDR1 GTSNPN and CDR2 SVGIG (reference sequence). Between the trimmed V and J ends, which lost 0 bases and 2 bases, there was a span of 7 bases.

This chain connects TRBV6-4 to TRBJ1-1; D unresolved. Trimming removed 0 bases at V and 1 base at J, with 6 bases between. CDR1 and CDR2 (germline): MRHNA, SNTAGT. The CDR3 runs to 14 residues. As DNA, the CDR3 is TGTGCCAGCAGTGACTCTTCCTCGAACACTGAAGCTTTCTTT. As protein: CASSDSSSNTEAFF.

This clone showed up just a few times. The CDR3 sequence is CASSLVGTGAINEKLFF. CDR3 in DNA: TGTGCCAGCAGCTTAGTCGGGACAGGGGCGATAAATGAAAAACTGTTTTTT. The chain is built from TRBV7-2 and TRBJ1-4, with 10 bases aligning to TRBD1. CDR1 SGHTA and CDR2 FQGNSA come from the germline V gene. The CDR3 loop spans 17 amino acids. J lost 5 bases, V lost 1 base, and 7 bases had no gene match.

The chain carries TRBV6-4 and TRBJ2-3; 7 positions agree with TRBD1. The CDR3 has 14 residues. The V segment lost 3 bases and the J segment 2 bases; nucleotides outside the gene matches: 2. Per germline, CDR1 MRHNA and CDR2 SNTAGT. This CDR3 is CASSEGQTTDTQYF. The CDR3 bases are TGTGCCAGCAGTGAGGGACAGACCACAGATACGCAGTATTTT.

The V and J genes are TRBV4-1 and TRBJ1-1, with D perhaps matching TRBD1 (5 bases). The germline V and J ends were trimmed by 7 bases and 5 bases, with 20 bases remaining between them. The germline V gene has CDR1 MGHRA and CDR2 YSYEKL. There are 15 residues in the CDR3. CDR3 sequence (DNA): TGCGCCAGCAATAGTATGTTGCAGGGAAAAACTGAAGCTTTCTTT. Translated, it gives CASNSMLQGKTEAFF.

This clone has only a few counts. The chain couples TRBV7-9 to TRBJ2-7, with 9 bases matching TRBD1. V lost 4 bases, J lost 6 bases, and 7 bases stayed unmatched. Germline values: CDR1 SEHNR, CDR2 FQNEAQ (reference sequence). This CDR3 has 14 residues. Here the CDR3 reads CASSSRTGVGEQYV. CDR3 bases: TGTGCCAGCAGCTCCCGGACAGGGGTCGGCGAGCAGTACGTC.

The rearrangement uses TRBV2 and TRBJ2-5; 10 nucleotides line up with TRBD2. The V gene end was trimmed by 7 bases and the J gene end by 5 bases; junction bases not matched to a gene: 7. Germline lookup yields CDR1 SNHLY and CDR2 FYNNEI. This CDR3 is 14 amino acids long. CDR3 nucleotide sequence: TGTGCCAGCACCCGCAGCGGGAGGGAGGAGACCCAGTACTTC. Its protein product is CASTRSGREETQYF.